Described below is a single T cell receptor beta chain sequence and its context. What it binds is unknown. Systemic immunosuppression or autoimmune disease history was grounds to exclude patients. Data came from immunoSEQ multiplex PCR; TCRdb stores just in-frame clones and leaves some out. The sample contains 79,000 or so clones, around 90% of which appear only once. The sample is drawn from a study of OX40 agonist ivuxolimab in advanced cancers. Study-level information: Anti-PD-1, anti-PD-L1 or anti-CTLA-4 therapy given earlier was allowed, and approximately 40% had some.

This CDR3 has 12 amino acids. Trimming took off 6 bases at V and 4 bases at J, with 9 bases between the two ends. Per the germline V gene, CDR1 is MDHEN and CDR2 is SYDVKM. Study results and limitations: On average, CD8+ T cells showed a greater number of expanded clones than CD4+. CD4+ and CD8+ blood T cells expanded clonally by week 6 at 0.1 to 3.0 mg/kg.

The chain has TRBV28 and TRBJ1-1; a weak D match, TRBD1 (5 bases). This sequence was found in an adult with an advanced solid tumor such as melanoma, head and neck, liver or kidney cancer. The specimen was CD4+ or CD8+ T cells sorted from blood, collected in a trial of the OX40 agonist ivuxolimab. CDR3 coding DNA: TGTGCCAGCAGCTCGACAGTCACTGAAGCTTTCTTT. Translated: CASSSTVTEAFF.